These 9 T cell receptor beta chains share one sample of origin, sequenced in a study of beta chain features in type 1 diabetes. The investigators reverse transcribed all of the isolated RNA, so they sequenced expressed TCRB transcripts. This table comes from immunoSEQ multiplex PCR, and its TCRdb copy is limited to in-frame clones, with some not included. The table shows 330,000 or so clones, with 12% to 15% occurring only once. Source material: central memory CD4+ T cells from blood. The source of these receptors is a man aged 30 to 39 in good health.

This clone was seen many times. The CDR3 region is CASSVEGSTDTQYF. The CDR3 DNA sequence: TGTGCCAGCAGTGTGGAGGGATCGACAGATACGCAGTATTTT. V usage is TRBV2 and J usage is TRBJ2-3; D may be TRBD2 (6 bases). Germline loops: CDR1 SNHLY, CDR2 FYNNEI. V gave up 4 bases and J gave up 3 bases, with 11 bases separating them. The CDR3 runs 14 residues.

There are a few counts of this clone. Compared with germline, one end of the junction differs, possibly owing to a read error. This sequence joins TRBV7-7 and TRBJ2-1; D remains ambiguous. This CDR3 is 16 amino acids long. Germline loops: CDR1 SSHAT, CDR2 FNYEAQ (reference sequence). The CDR3 spells CASSFRSANSGNEQFF. CDR3 bases: TGTGCTAGCAGCTTTCGCAGCGCCAACTCCGGCAATGAGCAGTTCTTC.

This clone has a handful of counts. This chain uses TRBV19 with TRBJ2-5, with 8 bases identical to TRBD1. This CDR3 comprises 17 residues. Trimming removed 6 bases from V and 5 bases from J; junction bases left unmatched: 17. Germline CDR1 reads LNHDA; CDR2 reads SQIVND (reference sequence). The CDR3 coding sequence is TGTGCCAGTAGCCGAACCTCAGGGGGCGGATTTTTCGAGACCCAGTACTTC. Translating it yields CASSRTSGGGFFETQYF.

This clone was counted a few times. This sequence joins TRBV27 and TRBJ1-2; D unclear. Trimming pared 6 bases from V and 8 bases from J, leaving 16 bases between. CDR1 MNHEY and CDR2 SMNVEV come from the germline V gene (reference sequence). The CDR3 spans 13 residues. For the CDR3, the DNA is TGTGCCAGCAGACCCCCCGTTGCAAGAGGCTACACCTTC. Protein product: CASRPPVARGYTF.

This clone was recorded a few times. This chain connects TRBV19 to TRBJ1-2; 9 bases match TRBD1. CDR1 is LNHDA, CDR2 SQIVND, per germline (reference sequence). The CDR3 loop spans 14 amino acids. The junction had 8 bases not matched to a gene; V was cut back by 8 bases and J by 4 bases. CDR3 in amino acids: CASLDGTGPYGYTF. The CDR3 nucleotides are TGTGCCAGTTTGGATGGGACAGGGCCCTATGGCTACACCTTC.

This chain uses TRBV11-3 with TRBJ2-1, with 11 positions matching TRBD1. With 4 bases clipped from V and 11 bases from J, the junction kept 10 bases outside the gene matches. There are 15 residues in the CDR3. The germline V gene encodes CDR1 SGHNT and CDR2 YENEEA. The CDR3 protein is CASSWTGGGMPKQFF. CDR3 DNA sequence: TGTGCCAGCAGCTGGACAGGGGGCGGTATGCCGAAGCAGTTCTTC.

This rearrangement joins TRBV5-6 to TRBJ2-3; TRBD2 aligns across 8 bases. The CDR3 length is 16 residues. Germline V lookup: CDR1 SGHDT, CDR2 YYEEEE. V was pared by 4 bases and J by 6 bases, with 13 bases of the junction left unmatched. The CDR3 DNA sequence: TGTGCCAGCAGCCGGGGGTACGGGAGGGCCCCGGATACGCAGTATTTT. Translated: CASSRGYGRAPDTQYF.

The gene calls are TRBV7-2 and TRBJ2-2; D possibly corresponds to TRBD2 (6 bases). This CDR3 region has 14 residues. The germline gives CDR1 SGHTA, CDR2 FQGNSA. V lost 2 bases to trimming and J lost 6 bases, with 10 bases between them. The CDR3 DNA reads TGTGCCAGCAGCTTAAAGCGGGTGGCCGGGGAGCTGTTTTTT. Its protein product is CASSLKRVAGELFF.

This rearrangement joins TRBV6-1 to TRBJ2-5; a possible D gene is TRBD2 (6 bases). CDR1 MNHNS and CDR2 SASEGT come from the germline V gene. The CDR3 sequence is 14 residues long. Deletions cut 4 bases from V and 9 bases from J, with 18 bases between. CDR3 sequence reads: CASSVGTFPGAQYF. The CDR3 DNA follows: TGTGCCAGCAGTGTGGGGACTTTCCCTGGAGCCCAGTACTTC.